The rows below give T cell receptor beta chains drawn from one sample of a study of blood T cell repertoires in COVID-19. This table comes from immunoSEQ multiplex PCR, and its TCRdb copy is limited to in-frame clones, with some not included. The sample lists about 70,000 clones; more than 80% were seen once. Sequenced material: peripheral blood. The receptors come from a man at least 80 years old with acute or convalescent COVID-19. Both conserved end residues are part of each CDR3. D genes are given only for firm matches. Expanded clones are given a class, and other clones once, few, many or no size at all.

d_gene | abundance | j_gene | v_gene | CDR3nt | CDR3aa
NA | few | TRBJ1-4 | TRBV7-9 | TGTGCCAGCAGCTTAGGATTCCAGGGTGCAACTAATGAAAAACTGTTTTTT | CASSLGFQGATNEKLFF
TRBD1 | NA | TRBJ2-5 | TRBV19 | TGTGCCAGTAGTATAGGTACAGGGGGCGCGAGTAAAGAGACCCAGTACTTC | CASSIGTGGASKETQYF
TRBD1 | NA | TRBJ1-5 | TRBV6-5 | TGTGCCAGCAGGCCTGACAGGGGAGGACAGCCCCAGCATTTT | CASRPDRGGQPQHF
NA | NA | TRBJ2-1 | TRBV5-5 | TGTGCCAGCAGAAATACAGCGGGTGGGAGCTCCTACAATGAGCAGTTCTTC | CASRNTAGGSSYNEQFF
TRBD2 | NA | TRBJ2-1 | TRBV19 | TGTGCCAGTAGCTCCCTTGTTCGGGAGGGCGAGCAGTTCTTC | CASSSLVREGEQFF
NA | NA | TRBJ2-2 | TRBV28 | TGTGCCAGCAGTCTCCTCACCGGGGAGCTGTTTTTT | CASSLLTGELFF
NA | NA | TRBJ2-2 | TRBV5-4 | TGTGCCAGCAGCTTGGTCTCCGGGGAGCTGTTTTTT | CASSLVSGELFF
TRBD1 | few | TRBJ1-4 | TRBV18 | TGTGCCAGCTCGCCTTCCTCGGGACAGCTAAATGAAAAACTGTTTTTT | CASSPSSGQLNEKLFF
NA | NA | TRBJ1-5 | TRBV6-2/TRBV6-3 | TGTGCCAGCAGCCGATACATCAATCAGCCCCAGCATTTT | CASSRYINQPQHF
NA | NA | TRBJ1-2 | TRBV29-1 | TGCAGCGTTGGGGGCGCGAGGGGCTACACCTTC | CSVGGARGYTF
NA | NA | TRBJ2-1 | TRBV10-3 | TGTGCCATCAGTTATCTGGCGGGCGGGGAAGGTGAGCAGTTCTTC | CAISYLAGGEGEQFF
NA | NA | TRBJ2-1 | TRBV28 | TGTGCCAGCAGGAGACAAAGCTCCTACAATGAGCAGTTCTTC | CASRRQSSYNEQFF
TRBD1 | NA | TRBJ1-2 | TRBV9 | TGTGCCAGCAGCGTAGCGGTGTCTTCGCAGGGGGTTTTCGACTATGGCTACACCTTC | CASSVAVSSQGVFDYGYTF
TRBD1 | NA | TRBJ1-2 | TRBV19 | TGTGCCAGTAGTATCCGGACAGGACTAACTAGCTATGGCTACACCTTC | CASSIRTGLTSYGYTF
NA | NA | TRBJ1-1 | TRBV10-3 | TGTGCCATCAATGACCAACCCCCGGGTGTGAACACTGAAGCTTTCTTT | CAINDQPPGVNTEAFF
NA | NA | TRBJ1-4 | TRBV18 | TGTGCCAGCTCACCCGCGGGGCACTTTAATGAAAAACTGTTTTTT | CASSPAGHFNEKLFF
NA | once | TRBJ1-2 | TRBV24-1 | TGTGCCACCAGTGACCGAGCCGATGGCTACACCTTC | CATSDRADGYTF
TRBD2 | NA | TRBJ2-3 | TRBV10-2 | TGCGCCAGCAGGGGACTAGCGGGACCCACAGATACGCAGTATTTT | CASRGLAGPTDTQYF
NA | NA | TRBJ2-5 | TRBV7-2 | TGTGCCAGCAGGAGGACAGAAGAGACCCAGTACTTC | CASRRTEETQYF
NA | NA | TRBJ1-5 | TRBV28 | TGTGCCAGCAGTTTACAGAGGGGCAATCAGCCCCAGCATTTT | CASSLQRGNQPQHF
TRBD2 | NA | TRBJ2-1 | TRBV19 | TGTGCCAGTAGTACCACTCTAGCGGGGAGGAATGAGCAGTTCTTC | CASSTTLAGRNEQFF
NA | NA | TRBJ2-7 | TRBV25-1 | TGTGCCACCTCGCAGGGTACGAGTTACGAGCAGTACTTC | CATSQGTSYEQYF
TRBD1 | once | TRBJ2-5 | TRBV7-8 | TGTGCCAGCAGCTTAAGGGGTTCCGGGACAGGGCAAGAGACCCAGTACTTC | CASSLRGSGTGQETQYF
TRBD1 | NA | TRBJ2-2 | TRBV11-2 | TGTGCCAGCAGCTTAGGGGGCCAGGGGGCAAGGGCCGGGGAGCTGTTTTTT | CASSLGGQGARAGELFF